These 23 T cell receptor beta chains were all obtained from the same sample, sequenced in a study of blood T cell repertoires in COVID-19. The protocol was immunoSEQ multiplex PCR, while the TCRdb copy is restricted to in-frame clones and leaves out a portion. In the table there are about 300,000 clones, about 90% of which are singletons. The sequencing sample was made of peripheral blood. The receptor source for this set is a woman in her forties or fifties with COVID-19, enrolled during active disease.

V and J are TRBV5-8 and TRBJ2-1, with 9 bases matching TRBD2. This CDR3 spans 16 amino acids. CDR1 SGHTS and CDR2 YDEGEE come from the germline V gene. J gave up 0 bases and V 4 bases, and 5 bases lay outside the gene matches. CDR3 region: CASSRHSGGSYNEQFF. Written as DNA, the CDR3 is TGTGCCAGCAGCCGCCATAGCGGGGGCTCCTACAATGAGCAGTTCTTC.

The chain recombines TRBV12-5 with TRBJ2-5; TRBD1 matches at 11 bases. Germline values: CDR1 LGHNT, CDR2 FRNRAP. Losses at the gene ends were 5 bases for V and 4 bases for J; bases not matched to a gene: 9. The CDR3 length is 16 residues. The CDR3 coding sequence is TGTGCTAGTGGTCAAGGACAGGGGGCGTCTGGAGAGACCCAGTACTTC. Its protein is CASGQGQGASGETQYF.

The V call is TRBV7-9, the J call TRBJ2-6; D might be TRBD1 (5 bases). The CDR3 runs 16 residues. V was pared by 1 base and J by 2 bases, with 9 bases between. Per the germline V gene, CDR1 is SEHNR and CDR2 is FQNEAQ (reference sequence). The CDR3 is CASSLGQGTGANVLTF. The CDR3 DNA sequence: TGTGCCAGCAGCTTAGGGCAGGGAACTGGGGCCAACGTCCTGACTTTC. Full variable domain (rest looked up from reference TRBV7-9 and TRBJ2-6): DTGVSQNPRHKITKRGQNVTFRCDPISEHNRLYWYRQTLGQGPEFLTYFQNEAQLEKSRLLSDRFSAERPKGSFSTLEIQRTEQGDSAMYLCASSLGQGTGANVLTFGAGSRLTVL.

The chain joins TRBV5-6 to TRBJ2-1, with 10 nucleotides matching TRBD1. V lost 0 bases and J lost 7; bases outside the gene matches: 4. Germline lookup yields CDR1 SGHDT and CDR2 YYEEEE. The CDR3 loop spans 15 amino acids. CDR3 nucleotides: TGTGCCAGCAGCTTGGGACAGGGGGCTTATAATGAGCAGTTCTTC. Its translation is CASSLGQGAYNEQFF. Drawing the rest from reference TRBV5-6 and TRBJ2-1, the complete variable domain is DAGVTQSPTHLIKTRGQQVTLRCSPKSGHDTVSWYQQALGQGPQFIFQYYEEEERQRGNFPDRFSGHQFPNYSSELNVNALLLGDSALYLCASSLGQGAYNEQFFGPGTRLTVL.

The chain links TRBV18 to TRBJ2-7; 7 positions match TRBD2. The CDR3 has 17 amino acids. The V and J ends lost 3 bases and 0 bases, in that order; junction bases with no gene match: 11. Per the germline V gene, CDR1 is KGHSH and CDR2 is LQKENI. Here the CDR3 DNA reads TGTGCCAGCTCACCCGGGGCTAGCGGTTTGAGCTCCTACGAGCAGTACTTC. It yields the protein CASSPGASGLSSYEQYF.

The chain has TRBV19 and TRBJ1-2; a possible D gene is TRBD1 (5 bases). Germline lookup yields CDR1 LNHDA and CDR2 SQIVND (reference sequence). The ends were cut back, 3 bases at V and 0 bases at J, with 11 bases in the middle. The CDR3 loop spans 15 amino acids. CDR3 nucleotide sequence: TGTGCCAGTAGTATCTTTGGGGGGTCTAACTATGGCTACACCTTC. It is translated as CASSIFGGSNYGYTF.

This chain joins TRBV30 and TRBJ2-3, with TRBD2 matching 12 bases. Trimming at V came to 2 bases and at J to 8 bases, leaving 8 bases not matched to a gene. Germline-derived CDR1 and CDR2 are GTSNPN and SVGIG (reference sequence). CDR3 size: 15 residues. The CDR3 protein is CAWSTTSGRYRTQYF. Here the CDR3 DNA reads TGTGCCTGGAGTACGACTAGCGGGAGATACCGTACGCAGTATTTT.

This clone was recorded only once. This chain connects TRBV19 to TRBJ2-1, with 8 bases matching TRBD1. V trimming: 6 bases; J trimming: 5 bases; junction bases outside the gene matches: 3. This CDR3 is built from 13 residues. CDR1 and CDR2 (germline): LNHDA, SQIVND (reference sequence). CDR3 sequence (DNA): TGTGCCAGTAGGTTGACAGGGGACAATGAGCAGTTCTTC. Residues: CASRLTGDNEQFF.

The chain is built from TRBV5-1 and TRBJ2-5; 10 nucleotides align to TRBD1. Trimming removed 7 bases from V and 5 bases from J; junction bases left unmatched: 14. The V gene's germline CDR1 is SGHRS and CDR2 YFSETQ. The length of the CDR3 is 16 residues. The CDR3 region is CASSPAGDRGRETQYF. The CDR3 nucleotides are TGCGCCAGCTCTCCCGCCGGGGACAGGGGTAGGGAGACCCAGTACTTC.

The chain employs TRBV3-1 (or the pseudogene TRBV3-2) and TRBJ1-2, with unresolved D. V was cut by 0 bases and J by 8 bases, with 13 bases left in between. Germline CDR1 reads LGHDT; CDR2 reads YNNKEL (reference sequence). The CDR3 consists of 14 residues. The CDR3 is CASSQEWSLLGYTF. CDR3 nucleotides: TGTGCCAGCAGCCAAGAATGGTCCCTACTGGGCTACACCTTC.

Written as DNA, the CDR3 is TGTGCCAGTAGGAAACAGGGGAAGGGATTAGACGAGCAGTACTTC. Its protein is CASRKQGKGLDEQYF. This chain joins TRBV19 and TRBJ2-7; 7 bases map to TRBD1. The CDR3 extends over 15 amino acids. Per the germline V gene, CDR1 is LNHDA and CDR2 is SQIVND (reference sequence). Unmatched junction bases numbered 13, after V lost 6 bases and J lost 5 bases.

The chain links TRBV5-1 to TRBJ1-1; 11 bases agree with TRBD1. The CDR3 extends over 19 amino acids. J gave up 1 base and V 2 bases, and 13 bases lay outside the gene matches. CDR1 and CDR2 (germline): SGHRS, YFSETQ. The CDR3: CASSFDLDRGHFTNTEAFF. As DNA, the CDR3 is TGCGCCAGCAGCTTTGATTTGGACAGGGGGCACTTCACGAACACTGAAGCTTTCTTT. The variable domain in full, with the rest retrieved from reference TRBV5-1 and TRBJ1-1, is KAGVTQTPRYLIKTRGQQVTLSCSPISGHRSVSWYQQTPGQGLQFLFEYFSETQRNKGNFPGRFSGRQFSNSRSEMNVSTLELGDSALYLCASSFDLDRGHFTNTEAFFGQGTRLTVV.

The rearrangement joins TRBV5-4 to TRBJ2-5; D perhaps matches TRBD2 (7 bases). The V and J ends lost 5 bases and 5 bases respectively, with 13 bases between them. CDR1 SGHNT and CDR2 YYREEE come from the germline V gene (reference sequence). The CDR3 sequence is 13 residues long. CDR3 in amino acids: CASSGGGLETQYF. In nucleotides, the CDR3 is TGTGCCAGCAGTGGGGGGGGGCTTGAGACCCAGTACTTC.

The V gene is TRBV7-2, the J gene TRBJ2-3, with D possibly matching TRBD1 (6 bases). The CDR3 loop spans 15 amino acids. Germline V lookup: CDR1 SGHTA, CDR2 FQGNSA. The germline V and J ends were trimmed by 3 bases and 0 bases, with 10 bases remaining between them. CDR3 protein: CASSFTTGSTDTQYF. The CDR3 bases are TGTGCCAGCAGCTTTACGACAGGAAGCACAGATACGCAGTATTTT.

This clone was observed a few times. The chain couples TRBV18 to TRBJ2-7; 10 nucleotides match TRBD1. With 6 bases clipped from V and 7 bases from J, the junction kept 6 bases outside the gene matches. The germline gives CDR1 KGHSH, CDR2 LQKENI. The CDR3 spans 13 residues. CDR3 DNA sequence: TGTGCCAGCTCCCGGGACAGGGGAGAAGAGCAGTACTTC. Translating gives CASSRDRGEEQYF.

The chain combines TRBV7-9 with TRBJ2-1; 8 bases are a match to TRBD2. Germline-derived CDR1 and CDR2 are SEHNR and FQNEAQ (reference sequence). V gave up 2 bases and J gave up 7 bases; unmatched junction bases: 10. This CDR3 region has 16 residues. The CDR3 spells CASSLPGLGGPNEQFF. The CDR3 DNA sequence: TGTGCCAGCAGCTTACCGGGACTAGGGGGTCCGAATGAGCAGTTCTTC.

The chain links TRBV4-1 to TRBJ2-5; no firm D call. The length of the CDR3 is 17 residues. Per the germline V gene, CDR1 is MGHRA and CDR2 is YSYEKL. V lost 1 base, J lost 1 base, and 16 bases lay in between. The CDR3 sequence is CASSQVRGTSLQETQYF. CDR3 nucleotides: TGCGCCAGCAGCCAAGTTCGCGGAACAAGTCTCCAAGAGACCCAGTACTTC.

The CDR3, as DNA: TGCGCCAGCAGCTTAACAGGGACAACTAATGAAAAACTGTTTTTT. Translating gives CASSLTGTTNEKLFF. V is TRBV5-1 and J is TRBJ1-4, with D possibly TRBD1 on 6 matching bases. CDR1 SGHRS and CDR2 YFSETQ come from the germline V gene. Trimming took 2 bases from V and 0 from J, leaving 8 bases between them. This CDR3 comprises 15 residues.

The chain combines TRBV10-3 with TRBJ1-1; TRBD1 agrees at 7 bases. The V segment lost 7 bases and the J segment 5 bases; nucleotides outside the gene matches: 4. CDR3 length equals 12 residues. Germline-derived CDR1 and CDR2 are ENHRY and SYGVKD. CDR3 region: CAIKTGNTEAFF. CDR3 DNA: TGTGCCATCAAGACAGGGAATACTGAAGCTTTCTTT.

There are a few counts of this clone. A junction boundary mismatches the germline segment, possibly from a read error. This chain links TRBV6-2 or TRBV6-3 with TRBJ1-5; a possible D gene is TRBD1 (5 bases). The CDR3 loop spans 15 amino acids. The germline V gene encodes CDR1 MNHEY and CDR2 SVGEGT. The CDR3 region is CASSYLGGITLPQHF. Written as DNA, the CDR3 is TGTGCCAGCAGCTACTTGGGGGGGATAACCCTGCCCCAGCATTTT.

Note on this clone: An end of the junction differs from the germline gene, which may be a read error. V usage is TRBV7-7 and J usage is TRBJ2-1, with 8 bases fitting TRBD1. The CDR3 is 15 residues long. Germline V gene data show CDR1 as SSHAT and CDR2 as FNYEAQ (reference sequence). This chain's CDR3 is CASSSSTGVGNEQFF. In nucleotides, the CDR3 is TGTGCTAGCAGCTCCTCGACAGGGGTCGGCAATGAGCAGTTCTTC.

J is TRBJ2-7 and V is TRBV30; 8 nucleotides line up with TRBD2. Germline V gives CDR1 GTSNPN, CDR2 SVGIG (reference sequence). The CDR3 sequence is 16 residues long. After removal of 0 bases from V and 3 bases from J, the junction contained 10 bases not matched to a gene. CDR3 in DNA: TGTGCCTGGAGTGTACGGGCGGGGGGCGGAGGCTACGAGCAGTACTTC. It is translated as CAWSVRAGGGGYEQYF.

The chain employs TRBV21-1 and TRBJ2-7; the DNA was not used to check the table's D call, TRBD2. TRBV21-1 constitutes a pseudogene. The length of the CDR3 is 13 residues. For the CDR3, the DNA is TGTGCCGCGGGACTAGCGGGGGCCTACGAGCAGTACTTC. This codes for CAAGLAGAYEQYF.